The 9 T cell receptor beta chains below were found in one sample sequenced in a study of OX40 agonist ivuxolimab in advanced cancers. Here immunoSEQ multiplex PCR was the method, and the copy in TCRdb shows in-frame clones only, minus some. The table has tens of thousands of clones, 81% seen once. The specimen comprised CD4+ or CD8+ T cells sorted from blood, sampled in a trial of the OX40 agonist ivuxolimab. Receptor source: an adult with an advanced solid tumor such as melanoma, head and neck, liver or kidney cancer.

V and J are TRBV7-8 and TRBJ1-4; 7 bases line up with TRBD1. Germline assignment: CDR1 SGHVS and CDR2 FQNEAQ. With 6 bases clipped from V and 6 bases from J, the junction kept 7 bases outside the gene matches. The CDR3 is 14 residues long. CDR3 protein: CASSEGARDEKLFF. CDR3 coding DNA: TGTGCCAGCAGTGAGGGGGCGCGGGATGAAAAACTGTTTTTT.

This chain uses TRBV7-2 with TRBJ2-3; tentatively, D is TRBD2 (6 bases). CDR3 length equals 14 residues. The germline V gene encodes CDR1 SGHTA and CDR2 FQGNSA. V was pared by 2 bases and J by 6 bases, with 12 bases between. The CDR3 is CASSLHAGSDTQYF. For the CDR3, the DNA is TGTGCCAGCAGCTTACACGCGGGGTCTGATACGCAGTATTTT.

CDR3 region: CASSLASNEKLFF. In DNA form, the CDR3 reads TGTGCCAGCAGCTTAGCGTCCAATGAAAAACTGTTTTTT. The chain joins TRBV11-2 to TRBJ1-4; D not certain. Trimming shortened V by 1 base and J by 5 bases, and 5 bases separated the two germline ends. The CDR3 totals 13 residues. Germline assignment: CDR1 SGHAT and CDR2 FQNNGV.

V usage is TRBV19 and J usage is TRBJ2-1, with D maybe TRBD2 (7 bases). V dropped 3 bases and J dropped 4 bases, with 13 bases sitting between them. Germline lookup yields CDR1 LNHDA and CDR2 SQIVND (reference sequence). The CDR3 is 15 amino acids. CDR3 sequence reads: CASSISGGEYNEQFF. CDR3 in DNA: TGTGCCAGTAGTATCTCGGGGGGCGAATACAATGAGCAGTTCTTC.

The rearrangement joins TRBV30 to TRBJ2-7, with D perhaps TRBD1 or TRBD2 (5 bases each). Trimming took off 0 bases at V and 9 bases at J, with 15 bases between the two ends. The CDR3 is made up of 13 amino acids. Per the germline V gene, CDR1 is GTSNPN and CDR2 is SVGIG (reference sequence). CDR3 bases: TGTGCCTGGAGTGTACGGGACCGAGGTGGGCAGTACTTC. This sequence encodes CAWSVRDRGGQYF. The whole variable domain, filled in from reference TRBV30 and TRBJ2-7, reads SQTIHQWPATLVQPVGSPLSLECTVEGTSNPNLYWYRQAAGRGLQLLFYSVGIGQISSEVPQNLSASRPQDRQFILSSKKLLLSDSGFYLCAWSVRDRGGQYFGPGTRLTVT.

This clone was counted once. The chain links TRBV2 to TRBJ1-1; possible D gene TRBD1, 5 bases. This CDR3 is built from 13 residues. The V and J ends lost 3 bases and 6 bases respectively, with 11 bases between them. CDR1 and CDR2 from the germline V gene are SNHLY and FYNNEI. CDR3 residues: CASSESRDAEAFF. DNA of the CDR3: TGTGCCAGCAGTGAGAGCAGGGACGCTGAAGCTTTCTTT.

The CDR3: CASSWDREETQYF. As DNA, the CDR3 is TGTGCCAGTAGTTGGGACAGGGAAGAGACCCAGTACTTC. The chain couples TRBV19 to TRBJ2-5; TRBD1 agrees at 9 bases. Germline V gives CDR1 LNHDA, CDR2 SQIVND (reference sequence). The CDR3 contains 13 residues. Trimming took 5 bases from V and 3 from J; bases not matched to a gene: 1.

This rearrangement joins TRBV11-2 to TRBJ2-7; 8 nucleotides match TRBD2. Unmatched junction bases numbered 6, after V lost 2 bases and J lost 3 bases. Looked up from germline, CDR1 is SGHAT and CDR2 is FQNNGV. This CDR3 has 15 residues. CDR3 sequence: CASSLYSGGNYEQYF. The CDR3 coding sequence is TGTGCCAGCAGCTTATACAGCGGGGGAAACTACGAGCAGTACTTC.

This clone was observed a single time. The genes are TRBV11-3 and TRBJ1-6, with 7 bases fitting TRBD1. The ends lost 1 base at V and 7 bases at J; junction bases unmatched: 7. This CDR3 contains 16 residues. CDR1 is SGHNT and CDR2 is YENEEA in the germline V gene. CDR3 DNA sequence: TGTGCCAGCAGCTTAGGTTCCGGGACAGAGAATTCACCCCTCCACTTT. It translates to CASSLGSGTENSPLHF. The whole variable domain, filled in from reference TRBV11-3 and TRBJ1-6, reads EAGVVQSPRYKIIEKKQPVAFWCNPISGHNTLYWYLQNLGQGPELLIRYENEEAVDDSQLPKDRFSAERLKGVDSTLKIQPAELGDSAVYLCASSLGSGTENSPLHFGNGTRLTVT.